This record looks at one T cell receptor beta chain sequence and its context. This clonotype was counted only a few times. This receptor's antigen is unknown. Base qualities were left out, and no much larger clone turns up one base away. The sample is drawn from a study of T cells in Graves' hyperthyroidism and ophthalmopathy (dated by TCRdb to about 2019). About the study as a whole: Peripheral blood was collected at initial diagnosis, before any treatment. A discovery cohort of roughly 100 patients, roughly 40 with Graves' ophthalmopathy and approximately 55 with stable Graves' hyperthyroidism, was used to find distinguishing TCR V-J signatures. Prospective prediction of ophthalmopathy was tested in an independent validation cohort consisting of some 20 hyperthyroidism patients and some 15 patients who later progressed to ophthalmopathy. For training and testing, the 100 or so patients in the discovery cohort were randomly divided in a 7:3 ratio. Thyroid tissue and blood T-cell repertoires from more than 5 Graves' hyperthyroidism patients were also compared in the study. Once sampling was done, hyperthyroidism patients were given methimazole at a starting dose of 30 mg daily, whereas ophthalmopathy patients were given high-dose intravenous methylprednisolone. According to the paper, TCR Vbeta CDR3 sequencing was carried out on approximately 140 peripheral blood samples, which came from 40 to 45 ophthalmopathy, around 75 hyperthyroidism and roughly 17 progressor patients.

The investigation overall reported the following: No statistical method was used to fix the sample size in advance, and group allocation was not hidden from the investigators. During validation, the model predicted progression to ophthalmopathy a median of approximately 7 months ahead of onset, with approximately 71% sensitivity and 72% to 85% specificity. Most expanded thyroid clonotypes (frequency above 0.001) were also found in blood, which suggests that blood repertoires may mirror thyroid immune responses. Ophthalmopathy was separated from stable hyperthyroidism by a 13 V-J signature model, with about 86% sensitivity and about 81% specificity obtained in cross-validation and 80%/75% obtained in testing.

Stable Graves' hyperthyroidism was defined as the absence of progression to ophthalmopathy over 18 months of follow-up. Hyperthyroidism patients were newly diagnosed, with disease duration under 2 months, and aged 18 to 65 years. Patients with uncontrolled infections, other autoimmune diseases, pregnancy or lactation were excluded. Diagnoses relied on clinical symptoms, serum thyroxine and TRAb, thyroid ultrasound and orbital computed tomography. PBMCs were isolated from 10 ml of fresh peripheral blood by Ficoll-Paque density gradient centrifugation. Total RNA was extracted with Trizol reagent, and quality was checked on an Agilent 2100 Bioanalyzer. TCR beta CDR3 regions were amplified from RNA transcripts. The TCR CDR3 was subjected to a first round of RT-PCR using the HTBI primer set and the Qiagen OneStep RT-PCR kit. The libraries were constructed in a second round of multiplex PCR and then size-selected and purified. Libraries were sequenced paired-end with 100 bp reads on an Illumina HiSeq2000. On the study's bioinformatics: SOAPnuke was used to process the raw data, with reads discarded if the reads contained adapters or uncalled bases, had a mean Phred below 15, or lacked an exact constant-primer or identifier match. High-quality paired reads were merged using COPE v1.2.5, and each unique nucleotide sequence was defined as a clonotype. Clonotypes were aligned to IMGT TRBV, TRBD and TRBJ reference segments using MiTCR v1.1. Only V-J combinations with frequency above 0.0001, covering roughly 99% of repertoires, were analysed. A TCS score was defined as the ratio of F50 (clonal expansion) to E x V (chaos), with BLOSUM62-based TCRdist applied between CDR3 peptides within each V-J. Welch's t-statistics and random forest reduced around 510 V-J features to 10 to 15, which were used in a naive Bayes classifier (R e1071). Using fastp trimming at Q25 and MiXCR clonotype assembly, TCRdb reanalyzed the public sequencing data and kept in-frame beta chains. Entries are consolidated by CDR3 protein sequence, retaining the most common genes and DNA. Clone size and V and J calls follow TCRdb, not the original study. In all, the sample holds approximately 360,000 distinct CDR3 sequences, and roughly 25% of those were seen once. The top ten clones comprise more than 60% of the sample.

The clonotype originates from a man aged 50-60 years with Graves' hyperthyroidism. Sequenced: blood.

The CDR3 region: CASSPPGHTDTQYF. The nucleotide sequence is given as TGTGCCAGCAGCCCCCCGGGCCACACAGATACGCAGTATTTT. The V and J segments used are TRBV11-1 and TRBJ2-3; the D gene is not confidently resolved. For CDR1 and CDR2, the germline V gene (reference sequence) lists SGHAT and FQDESV. Including cysteine and phenylalanine, the CDR3 has 14 amino acids. The sequence is cut down to CDR3 DNA, 42 bases in frame from base 1. V sheds 5 bases and J sheds 2 bases, leaving 11 bases between their ends.